The clone carrying this T cell receptor beta chain appeared a single time. CDR3 size: 15 residues. The V gene's germline CDR1 is SGDLS and CDR2 YYNGEE. Trimming removed 2 bases from V and 4 bases from J; junction bases left unmatched: 8. These data originate in a study of blood T cell repertoires in COVID-19. Sequencing was performed with immunoSEQ multiplex PCR; in TCRdb, only in-frame clones are kept and a portion is missing. The sample shows 300,000 to 400,000 clones, under 90% of them seen only once. Seattle enrolled patients during active infection and tracked them longitudinally. This clonotype was obtained from a woman aged 25 to 45 with COVID-19, enrolled during active disease. The chain carries TRBV9 and TRBJ2-7; 8 positions agree with TRBD2. Material: peripheral blood. CDR3 coding DNA: TGTGCCAGCAGCGTCGGTAGCGGGGATAATTACGAGCAGTACTTC. This gives the protein CASSVGSGDNYEQYF.